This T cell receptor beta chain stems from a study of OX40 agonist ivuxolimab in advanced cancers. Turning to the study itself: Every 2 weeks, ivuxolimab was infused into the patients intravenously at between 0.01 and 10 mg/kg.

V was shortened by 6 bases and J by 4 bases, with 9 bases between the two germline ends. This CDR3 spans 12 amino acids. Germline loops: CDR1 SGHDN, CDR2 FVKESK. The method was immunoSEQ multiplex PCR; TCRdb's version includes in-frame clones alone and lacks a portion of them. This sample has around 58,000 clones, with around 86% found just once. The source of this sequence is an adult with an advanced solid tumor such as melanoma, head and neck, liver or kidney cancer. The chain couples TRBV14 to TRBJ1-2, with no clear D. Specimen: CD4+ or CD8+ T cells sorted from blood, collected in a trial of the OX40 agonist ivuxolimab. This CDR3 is CASRLTGYGYTF. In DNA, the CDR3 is TGTGCCAGCAGACTAACGGGCTATGGCTACACCTTC.